This T cell receptor (beta chain) came from a study of glioma-infiltrating T cells. Background on the study: Low-grade gliomas were grade II; glioblastomas were grade IV at initial diagnosis. Glioma patients had dexamethasone for six or fewer days before surgery. Study-wide results and limits: Gliomas, especially low-grade, showed above-expected tissue-blood divergence; non-neoplastic patients showed below. Shared blood CDR3 signature motifs marked patients with low tissue-blood divergence.

Looked up from germline, CDR1 is SGHTA and CDR2 is FQGNSA. The length of the CDR3 is 15 residues. The V end was cut by 5 bases, the J end by 0 bases, with 12 bases between. Points on this clonotype: Its antigen is not known.

Amplification of TCR alpha and beta CDR3 regions from RNA used iRepertoire nested multiplex PCR. One entry per CDR3 protein, called by TCRdb with MiXCR from the multiplex PCR reads. The sample includes more than 350,000 distinct CDR3 sequences, 41% of them seen just once. This TCR was sampled from a human donor with low-grade glioma or glioblastoma, undergoing nonglioma brain surgery, or in good health (not recorded which). Input material: glioma tissue, nonneoplastic brain tissue, or PBMCs (not recorded which). V gene TRBV7-2 combines with J gene TRBJ2-3, with D hard to call. As DNA, the CDR3 is TGTGCCAGCAGCCTAAGGTCTAGTAGCACAGATACGCAGTATTTT. Protein product: CASSLRSSSTDTQYF.